This T cell receptor (beta chain) originates from a study of regulatory T cells in long-lasting Graves disease. Per the germline V gene, CDR1 is LNHDA and CDR2 is SQIVND (reference sequence). This CDR3 contains 15 residues. The V end was cut by 1 base, the J end by 0 bases, with 8 bases between. The authors built TCR beta libraries using iRepertoire HTBI primers and Arm-PCR of CDR3 regions. MiXCR, applied by TCRdb to the multiplex PCR reads, yields one record per CDR3 protein. In the table there are almost 450,000 distinct CDR3 sequences, less than 20% of which are singletons. The time point was: newly diagnosed GD, antithyroid drugs for less than 3 months. RNA extracted from PBMCs served as the sequencing template. Per American Thyroid Association guidelines, Graves' disease was diagnosed. This clonotype was seen many times. Antigen specificity is unknown. General study findings and limits: Lower TCR diversity was seen in persistent Graves' patients than in newly diagnosed ones.

The data also belong to a second study, concerning T cells in Graves' hyperthyroidism and ophthalmopathy. This second study says: These patients, aged 18 to 65, had recently diagnosed hyperthyroidism lasting under 2 months. The HTBI primer set drove a first-round RT-PCR of the TCR CDR3.

The material was peripheral blood mononuclear cells (PBMCs), obtained at new diagnosis, from a patient treated with antithyroid drugs. The chain has TRBV19 and TRBJ2-3; no definite D call. The receptor's source is a woman in her 30s with Graves disease. The CDR3 sequence is CASSIGGTSTDTQYF. The CDR3 DNA reads TGTGCCAGTAGTATAGGCGGTACTAGCACAGATACGCAGTATTTT. Full variable domain (outside the CDR3, taken from reference TRBV19 and TRBJ2-3): DGGITQSPKYLFRKEGQNVTLSCEQNLNHDAMYWYRQDPGQGLRLIYYSQIVNDFQKGDIAEGYSVSREKKESFPLTVTSAQKNPTAFYLCASSIGGTSTDTQYFGPGTRLTVL.